This T cell receptor (beta chain) came from a study of metastatic and nonmetastatic thyroid tumors. This clone is medium-sized (0.01 to 0.1%) within its sample. This CDR3 has 15 residues. V was pared by 5 bases and J by 2 bases, with 5 bases of the junction left unmatched. Per germline, CDR1 MNHNS and CDR2 SASEGT. Among the patients, none had received any treatment before thyroid surgery. How the authors handled the data: The study took CDR3 differences across clinicopathological groups and made a distant-metastasis classifier for papillary thyroid cancer from them. With MiXCR, TCRdb called clones anew from the PCR reads. It is TCRdb's table, rather than the study itself, that gives the V and J calls and clone size. In the table there are some 19,000 clones, about 25% of which are singletons.

The sequence was obtained from a male donor with papillary thyroid cancer or a benign thyroid nodule (not recorded which). Some clones in this sample may be carry-over from other donors' samples. The sequencing input was blood. V and J are TRBV6-1 and TRBJ2-7; 11 bases map to TRBD2. The CDR3 DNA reads TGTGCCAGCAGTATACAACTAGCGGGGGCCTACGAGCAGTACTTC. This translates into CASSIQLAGAYEQYF.